What follows is one T cell receptor (beta chain) and its context. The antigen it recognizes is unknown. Qualities for individual bases were not recorded, and no much larger clone is one base off. The meaning of the sample's time point label: peripheral blood before pembrolizumab. For every enrolled patient, mismatch repair deficiency was confirmed by either polymerase chain reaction or immunohistochemistry. TCR sequencing was performed for a few patients who responded to pembrolizumab therapy. The phase II trial prospectively evaluated PD-1 blockade with pembrolizumab in advanced mismatch repair-deficient cancers, independent of tissue of origin. Peripheral blood T cell samples were collected serially, before PD-1 blockade began and at several time points afterward. The timing of each blood sample was reported as weeks after the first dose of pembrolizumab. V is cut by 4 bases and J by 2 bases, and the space between the germline ends is 5 bases. The CDR3 spans 13 residues, from the cysteine through the phenylalanine. Only the CDR3 part of the read is kept: 39 bases, read in frame from the first base. CDR1 and CDR2, looked up from the germline V gene (reference sequence), are MNHNY and SVGAGI.

The data belong to a study of PD-1 blockade in mismatch repair-deficient tumors (dated by TCRdb to the late 2010s). Looking at the study overall: The trial enrolled about 90 consecutive patients with under 15 mismatch repair-deficient cancer types between late 2013 and September 2016, all previously treated and progressing. Tumor-associated T cell clones in the peripheral blood of patients responding to PD-1 blockade were tracked using deep sequencing of TCR CDR3 regions. The investigation overall reported the following: Clones residing in the tumor, which were often undetectable in blood before treatment, expanded quickly after pembrolizumab and then contracted, generally before radiologic responses.

The protocol used for the library was the immunoSEQ multiplex PCR assay. Sourced from immuneACCESS, this table was stored by TCRdb with only in-frame sequences that have V and J called. A share of the clones is absent; for the studies checked, an unresolved V gene accounts for under half, and the remainder has no known explanation. For this sample there are about 15,000 clones; 84% appear just once. The ten largest make up 15% to 20% of the sample. The sequence is built from TRBV6-6 and TRBJ2-2, with an unclear D gene assignment. Sample: PBMCs, taken before pembrolizumab treatment. This TCR was recovered from an adult with mismatch repair-deficient cancer. The DNA reads TGTGCCAGCAGTTCCCCTAACACCGGGGAGCTGTTTTTT. It is translated as CASSSPNTGELFF.